Described below is a single TCR delta chain sequence and its context. This sample was taken from a study of gamma-delta chains in newborns, infants, children. About the study: Polyclonal expansion of innate γδ T cells after birth follows microbial exposure.

Germline CDR1 reads TSWWSYY; CDR2 reads QGS. V lost 5 bases to trimming and J lost 3 bases; unmatched junction nucleotides: 31. This CDR3 has 23 amino acids. TCRdb reanalysed the reads with CATT. The repertoire has 3,900 or so delta-chain clones, under 15% of them found once; the top ten carry 7.5% to 9.5%. Sequenced: blood. This chain connects TRDV1 to TRDJ1; TRDD3 aligns across 9 bases. TCRdb records no J gene; here it was assigned by comparing the DNA to germline. This clonotype was sampled from a child who was a newborn, infant or young child, either healthy, febrile or measles-vaccinated (not recorded which). In DNA form, the CDR3 reads TGTGCTCTTGGGTCAGCTAACCAGCTCGCTTGCGGGGTTGACTGGGGGACCTCCGATAAACTCATCTTT. Translating gives CALGSANQLACGVDWGTSDKLIF.